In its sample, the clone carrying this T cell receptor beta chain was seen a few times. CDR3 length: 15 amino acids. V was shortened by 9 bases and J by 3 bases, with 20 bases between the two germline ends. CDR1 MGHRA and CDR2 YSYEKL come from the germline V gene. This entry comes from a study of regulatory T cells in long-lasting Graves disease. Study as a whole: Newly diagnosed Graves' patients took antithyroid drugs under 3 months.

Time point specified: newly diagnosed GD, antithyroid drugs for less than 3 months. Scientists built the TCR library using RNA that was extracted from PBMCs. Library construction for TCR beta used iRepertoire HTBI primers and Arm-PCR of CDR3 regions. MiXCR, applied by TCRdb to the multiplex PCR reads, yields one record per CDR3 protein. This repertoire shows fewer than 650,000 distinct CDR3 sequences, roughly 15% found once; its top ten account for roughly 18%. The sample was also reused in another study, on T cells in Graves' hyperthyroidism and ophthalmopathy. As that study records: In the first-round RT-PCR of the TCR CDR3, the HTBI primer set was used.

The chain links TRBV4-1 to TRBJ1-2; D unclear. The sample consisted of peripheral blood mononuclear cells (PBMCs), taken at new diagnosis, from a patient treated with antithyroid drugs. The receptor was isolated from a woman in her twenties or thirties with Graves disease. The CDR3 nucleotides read TGCGCCAGTAAACCGACTGAGGACCCTTACTATGGCTACACCTTC. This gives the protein CASKPTEDPYYGYTF.